A selection of T cell receptor beta chains follows, all from one sample in a study of early T cells in non-severe SARS-CoV-2 infection. TCRdb reprocessed the 5' RACE reads via MiXCR and lists one record per CDR3 protein. The profile shows about 80,000 distinct CDR3 sequences, around 10% of them singletons. The sample comprised whole blood. The receptors were sampled from an adult who was a healthcare worker with PCR-confirmed SARS-CoV-2 infection or an uninfected control (not recorded which). Each CDR3 is given with its conserved first and last residue. The D gene is left open where the match is weak. Clone sizes are given selectively: once, few, many, or a class where the clone is expanded.

>many|TRBV12-3/TRBV12-4|TRBJ1-6|-
CASSLGIWVPLHF
TGTGCCAGCAGCCTAGGGATTTGGGTTCCCCTCCACTTT
>many|TRBV7-3|TRBJ2-5|-
CASSSDSAGETQYF
TGTGCCAGCAGCTCCGATAGTGCGGGGGAGACCCAGTACTTC
>few|TRBV9|TRBJ2-1|-
CASSGSGPAEQFF
TGTGCCAGCAGCGGATCGGGACCCGCAGAGCAGTTCTTC
>few|TRBV6-5|TRBJ2-1|-
CASSYSGRGYEQFF
TGTGCCAGCAGTTACTCGGGCAGGGGATATGAGCAGTTCTTC
>few|TRBV18|TRBJ2-1|-
CASSRPLATGNEQFF
TGTGCCAGCTCACGCCCCCTAGCGACAGGCAATGAGCAGTTCTTC
>-|TRBV5-1|TRBJ1-3|-
CASSYASGNTIYF
TGCGCCAGCAGCTACGCTTCTGGAAACACCATATATTTT
>few|TRBV10-3|TRBJ2-7|TRBD1
CAISEPGQGYEQYF
TGTGCCATCAGTGAGCCGGGACAGGGTTACGAGCAGTACTTC
>many|TRBV23-1|TRBJ2-5|-
CASSQFRGRETQYF
TGCGCCAGCAGTCAATTTCGGGGACGGGAGACCCAGTACTTC
>-|TRBV28|TRBJ1-2|-
CASITQGGPPANGYTF
TGTGCCAGCATAACACAGGGTGGTCCCCCTGCAAATGGCTACACCTTC
>-|TRBV29-1|TRBJ1-2|-
CSVDWSPYGYTF
TGCAGCGTTGATTGGTCCCCCTATGGCTACACCTTC
>-|TRBV20-1|TRBJ2-1|-
CSATGTRKYNEQFF
TGCAGTGCCACCGGGACTCGGAAGTACAATGAGCAGTTCTTC
>many|TRBV7-8|TRBJ2-1|-
CASSLEVRESSYNEQFF
TGTGCCAGCAGCTTAGAGGTGCGGGAAAGCTCCTACAATGAGCAGTTCTTC
>many|TRBV5-1|TRBJ2-1|-
CASRVGHNEQFF
TGCGCCAGCAGAGTTGGGCACAATGAGCAGTTCTTC
>-|TRBV15|TRBJ2-7|TRBD1
CATSYGTGGSEQYF
TGTGCCACCAGCTATGGGACAGGGGGTAGTGAGCAGTACTTC
>many|TRBV3-1|TRBJ2-7|-
CASSQVGAEQYF
TGTGCCAGCAGCCAAGTGGGGGCCGAGCAGTACTTC
>few|TRBV11-1|TRBJ1-3|-
CASSSSGQWLKGNTIYF
TGTGCCAGCAGCTCCTCCGGACAGTGGCTAAAGGGAAACACCATATATTTT
>many|TRBV3-1|TRBJ1-5|-
CASSQGQGRVPNQPQHF
TGTGCCAGCAGCCAAGGGCAGGGGCGAGTCCCGAATCAGCCCCAGCATTTT
>-|TRBV29-1|TRBJ1-2|-
CSAVESVQGFYTF
TGCAGCGCTGTAGAATCCGTACAGGGCTTCTACACCTTC
>many|TRBV13|TRBJ2-3|-
CASSTRNSYGTDTQYF
TGTGCCAGCAGTACTAGGAATAGTTATGGCACAGATACGCAGTATTTT
>few|TRBV5-1|TRBJ2-3|-
CASSLGQDDTQYF
TGCGCCAGCAGCTTGGGCCAGGATGATACGCAGTATTTT
>-|TRBV18|TRBJ1-5|TRBD1
CASSPQGGASGFRPQHF
TGTGCCAGCTCACCTCAGGGGGGGGCGAGTGGATTTAGGCCCCAGCATTTT
>-|TRBV20-1|TRBJ1-4|TRBD1
CSAAQGQGSEKLFF
TGCAGTGCGGCTCAGGGACAGGGAAGTGAAAAACTGTTTTTT
>many|TRBV11-2|TRBJ1-3|TRBD1
CASSRTTGATGNTIYF
TGTGCCAGCAGCCGTACTACAGGGGCTACTGGAAACACCATATATTTT
>many|TRBV27|TRBJ1-2|-
CASSLFLQSSYGYTF
TGTGCCAGCAGTTTATTTCTCCAGAGCAGCTATGGCTACACCTTC
>few|TRBV19|TRBJ2-2|TRBD2
CASNRVRTSGTTNTGELFF
TGTGCCAGTAATCGGGTTAGGACCTCCGGGACTACGAACACCGGGGAGCTGTTTTTT
>many|TRBV2|TRBJ2-3|-
CASTFPSDTQYF
TGTGCCAGCACTTTTCCTTCGGATACGCAGTATTTT
>-|TRBV29-1|TRBJ2-1|TRBD1
CTIQPPGQGNEQFF
TGCACCATACAACCCCCGGGACAGGGGAATGAGCAGTTCTTC
>few|TRBV18|TRBJ2-1|-
CASSPPDNEQFF
TGTGCCAGCTCACCACCGGACAATGAGCAGTTCTTC
>few|TRBV3-1|TRBJ2-3|TRBD2
CASSQDPLAGSTDTQYF
TGTGCCAGCAGCCAAGATCCTCTAGCGGGTAGCACAGATACGCAGTATTTT
>-|TRBV11-2|TRBJ2-1|TRBD2
CASSPPGLAGDNEQFF
TGTGCCAGCAGCCCCCCGGGACTAGCGGGAGACAATGAGCAGTTCTTC
>-|TRBV28|TRBJ1-1|-
CASSYPGNRAFF
TGTGCCAGCAGTTACCCCGGGAATAGGGCTTTCTTT
>many|TRBV27|TRBJ1-6|-
CASSLSTPSSRSPLHF
TGTGCCAGCAGTTTATCCACGCCTTCAAGTCGATCACCCCTCCACTTT
>-|TRBV14|TRBJ2-3|TRBD2
CASSQDPSPGLGEDTQYF
TGTGCCAGCAGCCAAGATCCTTCACCGGGACTAGGTGAAGATACGCAGTATTTT
>many|TRBV6-5|TRBJ1-5|TRBD1
CASREQGVSNQPQHF
TGTGCCAGCAGAGAACAGGGGGTAAGCAATCAGCCCCAGCATTTT
>few|TRBV6-5|TRBJ2-3|TRBD2
CASSDRPTASGRDTQYF
TGTGCCAGCAGTGACCGCCCGACGGCTAGCGGGAGAGATACGCAGTATTTT
>many|TRBV7-2|TRBJ2-7|TRBD1
CASSLGGTGRGEQYF
TGTGCCAGCAGCTTAGGCGGGACAGGGAGAGGCGAGCAGTACTTC
>many|TRBV27|TRBJ1-3|-
CASSWAGGPGSGNTIYF
TGTGCCAGCAGTTGGGCTGGAGGTCCGGGCTCTGGAAACACCATATATTTT
>few|TRBV12-3/TRBV12-4|TRBJ2-7|-
CASSRRDMGFGEQYF
TGTGCCAGCAGTCGCCGGGACATGGGATTTGGGGAGCAGTACTTC
>-|TRBV28|TRBJ2-2|-
CASSPIIVGGELFF
TGTGCCAGCAGTCCAATCATTGTAGGCGGGGAGCTGTTTTTT